This TCR beta chain was documented in a study of cytotoxic CD8 clonotypes in ibrutinib-treated CLL. Whole-study context: The subjects consisted of 11 relapsed/refractory and some 15 treatment-naive individuals, with 17 to 18 IGHV unmutated. General study results and limits: Treatment saw public clonotypes, which were uncommon, either contract or stay stable. Increased clonality at ibrutinib response gave way to a return toward baseline at progression.

The count of this clone is one. The antigen is unknown. The junction had 3 bases not matched to a gene; V was cut back by 5 bases and J by 2 bases. In germline, CDR1 is MNHEY, CDR2 SVGAGI. The CDR3 is made up of 13 amino acids. Only in-frame clones appear in the TCRdb table, and some are missing; sequencing was by immunoSEQ multiplex PCR. The data contain about 120,000 clones, about 53% of them singletons. This chain connects TRBV6-5 to TRBJ2-7; 7 bases match TRBD1. The specimen comprised PBMCs, sampled after 24 months of ibrutinib treatment. The sequence was collected from a human donor with chronic lymphocytic leukemia. CDR3 nucleotide sequence: TGTGCCAGCAGTGGGACAGCAACCTACGAGCAGTACTTC. Amino acid sequence: CASSGTATYEQYF.